Below are 8 T cell receptor beta chains sequenced from a single sample in a study of blood T cell repertoires in COVID-19. TCRdb keeps only in-frame clones here, not all; method: immunoSEQ multiplex PCR. This table holds tens of thousands of clones, approximately 92% found once. The sequenced sample was peripheral blood. These receptors came from a woman aged 60 to 75 with COVID-19, enrolled during active disease.

This chain connects TRBV6-2 or TRBV6-3 to TRBJ2-7; TRBD1 agrees at 11 bases. The CDR3 extends over 14 amino acids. The germline CDR1 and CDR2 sequences are MNHEY and SVGEGT. V dropped 5 bases and J dropped 4; count of bases not matched to a gene: 4. The CDR3 sequence: CASSDRDRGYEQYF. Here the CDR3 DNA reads TGTGCCAGCAGTGACCGGGACAGGGGGTACGAGCAGTACTTC.

This clone was seen a single time. V is TRBV5-4 and J is TRBJ2-5; no clear D. The length of the CDR3 is 13 residues. Trimming pared 1 base from V and 3 bases from J, leaving 7 bases between. Germline-derived CDR1 and CDR2 are SGHNT and YYREEE (reference sequence). CDR3 nucleotides: TGTGCCAGCAGCTTGCAAGAGGAAGAGACCCAGTACTTC. It translates to CASSLQEEETQYF.

By its share, this clone is medium-sized. The genes are TRBV7-9 and TRBJ1-6; 8 positions match TRBD1. V shed 4 bases and J 10 bases; nucleotides not matched to a gene: 15. The length of the CDR3 is 17 residues. CDR1 is SEHNR, CDR2 FQNEAQ, per germline (reference sequence). The CDR3 DNA follows: TGTGCCAGCAGCTCACACGATGGACAGGGCACCCGATCACCCCTCCACTTT. Protein: CASSSHDGQGTRSPLHF.

The chain recombines TRBV5-6 with TRBJ2-3; D perhaps matches TRBD1 (5 bases). Germline V gene sequence: CDR1 SGHDT, CDR2 YYEEEE. The V end lost 0 bases, the J end lost 6 bases, and 11 bases lay between the germline ends. This CDR3 is 14 amino acids long. CDR3 sequence (DNA): TGTGCCAGCAGCTTGGGACAGACTCGGGATACGCAGTATTTT. It is translated as CASSLGQTRDTQYF.

J is TRBJ1-5 and V is TRBV6-5; D perhaps matches TRBD1 (6 bases). Trimming took 2 bases from V and 5 from J, leaving 10 bases between them. CDR1 and CDR2 (germline): MNHEY, SVGAGI. This CDR3 is built from 14 residues. DNA of the CDR3: TGTGCCAGCAGTTACACACAGGGATATCAGCCCCAGCATTTT. Amino acid sequence: CASSYTQGYQPQHF.

The J gene is TRBJ2-7, the V gene TRBV28; the D gene is possibly TRBD2 (6 bases). Trimming pared 7 bases from V and 4 bases from J, leaving 20 bases between. Germline loops: CDR1 MDHEN, CDR2 SYDVKM. This CDR3 region has 15 residues. CDR3 sequence: CASTPPGLLGYEQYF. The DNA for the CDR3 is TGTGCCAGCACCCCACCCGGACTATTGGGGTACGAGCAGTACTTC.

V and J are TRBV11-2 and TRBJ2-1; TRBD2 aligns across 7 bases. Germline V lookup: CDR1 SGHAT, CDR2 FQNNGV. The V gene end was trimmed by 5 bases and the J gene end by 6 bases; junction bases not matched to a gene: 19. The CDR3 is 18 amino acids. DNA for the CDR3: TGTGCCAGCAGCCCAGCCGGAGGACTAGTGGCCCCCGGCAATGAGCAGTTCTTC. Its protein product is CASSPAGGLVAPGNEQFF. The variable domain in full, completed from reference TRBV11-2 and TRBJ2-1, reads EAGVAQSPRYKIIEKRQSVAFWCNPISGHATLYWYQQILGQGPKLLIQFQNNGVVDDSQLPKDRFSAERLKGVDSTLKIQPAKLEDSAVYLCASSPAGGLVAPGNEQFFGPGTRLTVL.

The chain uses TRBV6-5 and TRBJ1-3; TRBD1 is a possible D gene (6 bases). Trimming stripped 5 bases from V and 3 bases from J, with 14 bases between. This CDR3 contains 15 residues. Germline V CDR1 and CDR2: MNHEY, SVGAGI. The CDR3 loop is CASSRTATDGNTIYF. The CDR3 bases are TGTGCCAGCAGTAGGACAGCGACCGATGGAAACACCATATATTTT.